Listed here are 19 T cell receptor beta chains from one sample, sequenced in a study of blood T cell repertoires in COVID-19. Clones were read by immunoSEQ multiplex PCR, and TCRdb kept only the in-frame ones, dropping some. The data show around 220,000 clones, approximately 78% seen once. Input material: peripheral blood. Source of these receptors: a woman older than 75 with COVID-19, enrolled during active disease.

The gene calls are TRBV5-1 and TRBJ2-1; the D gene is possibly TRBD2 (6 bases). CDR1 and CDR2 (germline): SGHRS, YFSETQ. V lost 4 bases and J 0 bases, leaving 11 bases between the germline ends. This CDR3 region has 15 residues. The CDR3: CASSNSGSSYNEQFF. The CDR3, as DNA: TGCGCCAGCAGCAATAGCGGTAGCTCCTACAATGAGCAGTTCTTC.

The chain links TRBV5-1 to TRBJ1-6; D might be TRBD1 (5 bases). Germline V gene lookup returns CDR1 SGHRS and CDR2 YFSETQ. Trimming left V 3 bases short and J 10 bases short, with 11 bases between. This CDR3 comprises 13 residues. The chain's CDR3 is CASSSTTESPLHF. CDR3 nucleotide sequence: TGCGCCAGCAGCTCTACGACAGAGTCACCCCTCCACTTT.

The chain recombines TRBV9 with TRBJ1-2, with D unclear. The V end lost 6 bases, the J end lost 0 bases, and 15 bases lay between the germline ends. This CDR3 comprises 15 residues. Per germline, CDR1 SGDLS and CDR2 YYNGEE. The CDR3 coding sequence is TGTGCCAGCAACCCATCGGGGTCTTCTAACTATGGCTACACCTTC. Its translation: CASNPSGSSNYGYTF.

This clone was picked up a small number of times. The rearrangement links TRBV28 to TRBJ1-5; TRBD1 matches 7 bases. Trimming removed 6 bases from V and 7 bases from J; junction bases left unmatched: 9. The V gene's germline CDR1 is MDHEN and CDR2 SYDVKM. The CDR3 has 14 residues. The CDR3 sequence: CASRQGTAYQPQHF. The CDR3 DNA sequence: TGTGCCAGCAGACAGGGGACAGCATACCAGCCCCAGCATTTT.

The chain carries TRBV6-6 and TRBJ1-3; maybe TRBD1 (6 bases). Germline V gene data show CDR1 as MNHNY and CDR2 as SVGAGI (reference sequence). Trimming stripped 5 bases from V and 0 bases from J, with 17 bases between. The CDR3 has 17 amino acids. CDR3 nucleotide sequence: TGTGCCAGCAGTCCAGAGACAGGTTTCTACTCTGGAAACACCATATATTTT. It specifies CASSPETGFYSGNTIYF.

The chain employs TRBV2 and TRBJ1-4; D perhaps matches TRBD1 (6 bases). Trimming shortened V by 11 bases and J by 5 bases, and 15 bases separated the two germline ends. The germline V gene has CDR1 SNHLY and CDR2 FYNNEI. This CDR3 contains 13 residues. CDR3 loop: CAGNRVGNEKLFF. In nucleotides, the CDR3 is TGTGCCGGCAACAGGGTTGGGAATGAAAAACTGTTTTTT.

The CDR3 loop reads CSANEQENTEAFF. In nucleotides, the CDR3 is TGCAGTGCTAATGAACAAGAGAACACTGAAGCTTTCTTT. The chain couples TRBV20-1 to TRBJ1-1; no definite D call. With 4 bases removed from V and 1 base from J, the gap between germline ends came to 10 bases. The CDR3 contains 13 residues. In germline, CDR1 is DFQATT, CDR2 SNEGSKA (reference sequence).

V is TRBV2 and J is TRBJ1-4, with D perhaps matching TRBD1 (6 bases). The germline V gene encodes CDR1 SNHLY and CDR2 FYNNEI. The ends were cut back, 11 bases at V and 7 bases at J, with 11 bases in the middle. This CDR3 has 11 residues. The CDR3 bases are TGTGCCGGGAGACAGGTTGAAAAACTGTTTTTT. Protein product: CAGRQVEKLFF.

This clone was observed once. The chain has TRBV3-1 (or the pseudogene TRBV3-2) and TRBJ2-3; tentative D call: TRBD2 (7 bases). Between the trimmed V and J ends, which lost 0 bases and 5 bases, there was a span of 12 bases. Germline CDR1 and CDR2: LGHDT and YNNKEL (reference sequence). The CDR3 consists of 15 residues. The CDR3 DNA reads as TGTGCCAGCAGCCAAGACGGGGGGCTGGGAGATACGCAGTATTTT. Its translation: CASSQDGGLGDTQYF.

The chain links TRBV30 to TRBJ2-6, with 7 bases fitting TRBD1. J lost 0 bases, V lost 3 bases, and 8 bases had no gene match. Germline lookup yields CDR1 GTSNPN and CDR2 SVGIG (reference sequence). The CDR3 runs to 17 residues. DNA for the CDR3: TGTGCCTGGAGAGGGGGCAGGTGGAGCTCTGGGGCCAACGTCCTGACTTTC. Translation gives CAWRGGRWSSGANVLTF.

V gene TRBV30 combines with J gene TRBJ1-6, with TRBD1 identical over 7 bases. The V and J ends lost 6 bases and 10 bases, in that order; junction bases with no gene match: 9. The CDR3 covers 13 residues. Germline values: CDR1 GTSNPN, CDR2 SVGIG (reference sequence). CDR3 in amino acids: CACSKQGNSPLHF. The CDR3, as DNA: TGTGCCTGTTCTAAACAGGGGAACTCACCCCTCCACTTT. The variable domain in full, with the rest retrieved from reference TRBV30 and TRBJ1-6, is SQTIHQWPATLVQPVGSPLSLECTVEGTSNPNLYWYRQAAGRGLQLLFYSVGIGQISSEVPQNLSASRPQDRQFILSSKKLLLSDSGFYLCACSKQGNSPLHFGNGTRLTVT.

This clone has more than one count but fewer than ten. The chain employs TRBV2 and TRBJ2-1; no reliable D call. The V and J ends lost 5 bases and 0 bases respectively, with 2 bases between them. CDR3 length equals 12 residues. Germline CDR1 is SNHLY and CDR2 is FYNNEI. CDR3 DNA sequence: TGTGCCAGCAGTCGCTCCTACAATGAGCAGTTCTTC. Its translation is CASSRSYNEQFF.

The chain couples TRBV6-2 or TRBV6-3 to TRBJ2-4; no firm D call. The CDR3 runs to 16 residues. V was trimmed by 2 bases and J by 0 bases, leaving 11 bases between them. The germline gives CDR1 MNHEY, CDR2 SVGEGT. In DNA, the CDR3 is TGTGCCAGCAGTTACCAAAATAGATTAGCCAAAAACATTCAGTACTTC. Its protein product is CASSYQNRLAKNIQYF.

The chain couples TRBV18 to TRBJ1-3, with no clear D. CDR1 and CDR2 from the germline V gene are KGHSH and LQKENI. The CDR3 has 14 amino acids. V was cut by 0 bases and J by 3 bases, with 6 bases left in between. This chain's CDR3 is CASSPPPFGNTIYF. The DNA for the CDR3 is TGTGCCAGCTCACCACCCCCTTTTGGAAACACCATATATTTT.

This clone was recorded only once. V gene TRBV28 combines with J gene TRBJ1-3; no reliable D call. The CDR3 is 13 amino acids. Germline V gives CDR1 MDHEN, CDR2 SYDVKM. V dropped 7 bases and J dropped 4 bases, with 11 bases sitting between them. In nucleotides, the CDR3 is TGTGCCAGCACCTTATACGCGGGAAACACCATATATTTT. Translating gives CASTLYAGNTIYF.

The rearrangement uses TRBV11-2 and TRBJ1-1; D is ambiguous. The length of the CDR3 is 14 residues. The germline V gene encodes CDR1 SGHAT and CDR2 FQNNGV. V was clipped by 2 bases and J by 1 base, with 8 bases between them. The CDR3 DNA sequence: TGTGCCAGCAGCTTACCGGGAACGAACACTGAAGCTTTCTTT. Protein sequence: CASSLPGTNTEAFF.

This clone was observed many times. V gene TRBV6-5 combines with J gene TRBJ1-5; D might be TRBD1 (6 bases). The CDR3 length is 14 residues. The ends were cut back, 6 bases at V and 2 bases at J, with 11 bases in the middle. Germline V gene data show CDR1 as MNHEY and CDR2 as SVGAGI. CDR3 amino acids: CASRAQGGNQPQHF. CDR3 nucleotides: TGTGCCAGCAGGGCACAGGGCGGCAATCAGCCCCAGCATTTT.

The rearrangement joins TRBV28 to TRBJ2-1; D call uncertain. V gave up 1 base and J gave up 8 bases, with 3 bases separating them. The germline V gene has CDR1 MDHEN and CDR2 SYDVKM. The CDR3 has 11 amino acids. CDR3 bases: TGTGCCAGCAGTTTATCCTATGAGCAGTTCTTC. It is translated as CASSLSYEQFF.

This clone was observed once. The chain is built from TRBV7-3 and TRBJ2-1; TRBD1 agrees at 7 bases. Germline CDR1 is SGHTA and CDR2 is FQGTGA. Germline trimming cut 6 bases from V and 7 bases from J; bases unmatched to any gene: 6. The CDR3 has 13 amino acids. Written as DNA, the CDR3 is TGTGCCAGCAGTACCGACAGGGCGAATGAGCAGTTCTTC. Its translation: CASSTDRANEQFF.